Following are 22 T cell receptor beta chains from one sample sequenced in a study of T-cell memory formation after mild COVID-19. Using its own MiXCR run on the 5' RACE reads, TCRdb lists one record per CDR3 protein. The sample lists roughly 400,000 distinct CDR3 sequences, about 17% occurring once. The sample was PBMCs or a T cell subset sorted from them (not recorded which). The source of these receptors is a man aged 18 to 30 who had mild COVID-19 (a few samples of this study predate the infection). Cell type and time point are not known.

The sample holds a few counts of this clonotype. V usage is TRBV24-1 and J usage is TRBJ1-1; D is undetermined. There are 12 residues in the CDR3. V was cut by 9 bases and J by 3 bases, with 10 bases left in between. Germline lookup yields CDR1 KGHDR and CDR2 SFDVKD. The CDR3 DNA reads TGTGCCACCTGGCGGGGAGACACTGAAGCTTTCTTT. Protein: CATWRGDTEAFF.

This clonotype was observed a handful of times. V is TRBV18 and J is TRBJ1-4; D ambiguous. Germline loops: CDR1 KGHSH, CDR2 LQKENI. V was pared by 4 bases and J by 0 bases, with 3 bases between. This CDR3 spans 13 amino acids. The CDR3 sequence is CASSLATNEKLFF. The CDR3 DNA is TGTGCCAGCTCACTCGCAACTAATGAAAAACTGTTTTTT.

In DNA form, the CDR3 reads TGCGCCAGCAGCTTGGCGGGACCGGGAACGCTTACGAACACCATATATTTT. It codes for CASSLAGPGTLTNTIYF. The gene calls are TRBV5-1 and TRBJ1-3, with D possibly TRBD1 on 5 matching bases. CDR1 and CDR2 (germline): SGHRS, YFSETQ. Trimming left V 0 bases short and J 7 bases short, with 20 bases between. The CDR3 runs to 17 residues.

The chain carries TRBV14 and TRBJ1-2, with D tentatively TRBD1 (5 bases). The germline V gene has CDR1 SGHDN and CDR2 FVKESK. Trimming took 4 bases from V and 4 from J, leaving 13 bases between them. The CDR3 runs 14 residues. The CDR3 sequence: CASSRRDSSYGYTF. DNA for the CDR3: TGTGCCAGCAGCCGCCGGGACTCCTCCTATGGCTACACCTTC.

This clonotype was seen at least ten times. The chain has TRBV6-2 or TRBV6-3 and TRBJ2-3; 9 bases map to TRBD2. The CDR3 is 15 amino acids. Looked up from germline, CDR1 is MNHEY and CDR2 is SVGEGT. The V gene end was trimmed by 4 bases and the J gene end by 4 bases; junction bases not matched to a gene: 6. In DNA form, the CDR3 reads TGTGCCAGCAGTTCACAGCGGGGGGCCCCAGATACGCAGTATTTT. It codes for CASSSQRGAPDTQYF.

The rearrangement uses TRBV7-8 and TRBJ2-1, with TRBD2 matching over 7 bases. Germline V lookup: CDR1 SGHVS, CDR2 FQNEAQ. J lost 6 bases, V lost 5 bases, and 13 bases had no gene match. The CDR3 covers 16 residues. The CDR3 reads CASSPKTEKRGNEQFF. As DNA, the CDR3 is TGTGCCAGCAGCCCCAAGACCGAGAAGCGGGGCAATGAGCAGTTCTTC.

There are a few counts of this clonotype. This sequence joins TRBV2 and TRBJ2-2; 7 bases fit TRBD2. CDR3 size: 15 residues. V dropped 6 bases and J dropped 3; count of bases not matched to a gene: 7. Germline values: CDR1 SNHLY, CDR2 FYNNEI. The CDR3 loop reads CASRGTRGYTGELFF. CDR3 nucleotide sequence: TGTGCCAGCAGGGGGACGCGGGGGTACACCGGGGAGCTGTTTTTT.

This clonotype was counted at least ten times. This chain connects TRBV7-2 to TRBJ2-3; 9 positions agree with TRBD2. V shed 3 bases and J 1 base; nucleotides not matched to a gene: 5. The CDR3 loop spans 16 amino acids. Germline V lookup: CDR1 SGHTA, CDR2 FQGNSA. For the CDR3, the DNA is TGTGCCAGCAGCTTCTGGGCTAGCGGGGGCACAGATACGCAGTATTTT. This encodes CASSFWASGGTDTQYF.

This chain connects TRBV28 to TRBJ1-3; D unresolved. Germline-derived CDR1 and CDR2 are MDHEN and SYDVKM. V was pared by 4 bases and J by 4 bases, with 11 bases between. This CDR3 has 14 amino acids. The CDR3 protein is CASSSPGDGNTIYF. CDR3 bases: TGTGCCAGCAGTTCACCGGGAGACGGAAACACCATATATTTT. Supplemented by reference TRBV28 and TRBJ1-3, the full variable domain reads DVKVTQSSRYLVKRTGEKVFLECVQDMDHENMFWYRQDPGLGLRLIYFSYDVKMKEKGDIPEGYSVSREKKERFSLILESASTNQTSMYLCASSSPGDGNTIYFGEGSWLTVV.

The chain couples TRBV5-4 to TRBJ2-3, with 11 bases fitting TRBD1. Trimming removed 3 bases from V and 4 bases from J; junction bases left unmatched: 4. The CDR3 consists of 15 residues. Per the germline V gene, CDR1 is SGHNT and CDR2 is YYREEE (reference sequence). The CDR3 loop is CASSSDRGPADTQYF. In nucleotides, the CDR3 is TGTGCCAGCAGCTCGGACAGGGGGCCGGCAGATACGCAGTATTTT.

This clonotype showed up many times. The chain links TRBV6-6 to TRBJ2-7; 9 bases are shared with TRBD2. Germline V gene lookup returns CDR1 MNHNY and CDR2 SVGAGI (reference sequence). The CDR3 runs to 14 residues. J gave up 7 bases and V 3 bases, and 7 bases lay outside the gene matches. CDR3 DNA: TGTGCCAGCAGTTATGGTAGCGGGGGTGGGGAGCAGTACTTC. Amino acid sequence: CASSYGSGGGEQYF.

J is TRBJ1-3 and V is TRBV5-4; D remains unclear. CDR3 length equals 15 residues. Germline V CDR1 and CDR2: SGHNT, YYREEE (reference sequence). V lost 4 bases and J 2 bases, leaving 13 bases between the germline ends. The DNA for the CDR3 is TGTGCCAGCAGCCCTGGTACAAAGGCTGGAAACACCATATATTTT. Translation: CASSPGTKAGNTIYF.

This clonotype has just a few counts. The rearrangement joins TRBV27 to TRBJ2-7, with D perhaps TRBD1 or TRBD2 (6 bases each). This CDR3 region has 14 residues. The germline V gene encodes CDR1 MNHEY and CDR2 SMNVEV (reference sequence). V was pared by 1 base and J by 2 bases, with 9 bases between. DNA of the CDR3: TGTGCCAGCAGTTTATACGGGGGCGCCTACGAGCAGTACGTC. This codes for CASSLYGGAYEQYV.

The V call is TRBV7-2, the J call TRBJ2-5; perhaps D is TRBD1 or TRBD2 (5 bases each). This CDR3 region has 13 residues. V gave up 4 bases and J gave up 9 bases, with 15 bases separating them. CDR1 is SGHTA, CDR2 FQGNSA, per germline. This CDR3 is CASSYGTPGPQYF. CDR3 bases: TGTGCCAGCAGCTATGGGACCCCCGGGCCCCAGTACTTC.

This clonotype was counted between two and nine times. The V and J genes are TRBV5-1 and TRBJ2-3, with 9 bases lining up with TRBD2. CDR1 is SGHRS and CDR2 is YFSETQ in the germline V gene. The CDR3 sequence is 16 residues long. With V trimmed by 1 base and J by 0 bases, 3 bases remained unmatched. The CDR3 protein is CASSLSSGSSTDTQYF. The CDR3, as DNA: TGCGCCAGCAGCTTGAGTAGCGGGAGTAGCACAGATACGCAGTATTTT.

The chain links TRBV6-1 to TRBJ2-1, with 8 nucleotides matching TRBD2. The CDR3 is 15 residues long. The trim removed 5 bases at V and 1 base at J, leaving 4 bases unmatched. Germline CDR1 is MNHNS and CDR2 is SASEGT. This CDR3 reads CASSTLAGSYNEQFF. In DNA, the CDR3 is TGTGCCAGCAGTACATTAGCGGGGTCCTACAATGAGCAGTTCTTC.

This clonotype was recorded at least ten times. The rearrangement joins TRBV4-1 to TRBJ1-1; D gene ambiguous. The CDR3 runs to 15 residues. V was trimmed by 1 base and J by 1 base, leaving 10 bases between them. Germline CDR1 is MGHRA and CDR2 is YSYEKL. The CDR3 DNA follows: TGCGCCAGCAGCCAAGGGCGACATACGAACACTGAAGCTTTCTTT. This encodes CASSQGRHTNTEAFF.

This clonotype was recorded a few times. V usage is TRBV11-2 and J usage is TRBJ2-3; 7 nucleotides align to TRBD1. V shed 6 bases, J shed 7 bases, and the junction held 16 bases outside the gene matches. CDR1 and CDR2 from the germline V gene are SGHAT and FQNNGV. This CDR3 region has 16 residues. The CDR3 loop reads CASRPIPGGLVNTQYF. CDR3 nucleotide sequence: TGTGCCAGCAGGCCTATTCCAGGGGGATTGGTAAATACGCAGTATTTT.

This clonotype was recorded only once. The chain carries TRBV15 and TRBJ2-5; tentative D call: TRBD2 (7 bases). Between the trimmed V and J ends, which lost 1 base and 5 bases, there was a span of 20 bases. Germline V gene sequence: CDR1 LNHNV, CDR2 YYDKDF (reference sequence). CDR3 length: 17 residues. DNA of the CDR3: TGTGCCACCAGCAGAGTATCGGTGGGGGGGCCCGGCGAGACCCAGTACTTC. It yields the protein CATSRVSVGGPGETQYF.

This clonotype has more than one count but fewer than ten. V and J are TRBV15 and TRBJ2-3; D is ambiguous. The CDR3 runs to 18 residues. V lost 4 bases to trimming and J lost 2 bases, with 22 bases between them. Looked up from germline, CDR1 is LNHNV and CDR2 is YYDKDF (reference sequence). CDR3 protein: CATSTSNPGPDATDTQYF. In nucleotides, the CDR3 is TGTGCCACCAGCACCTCAAACCCGGGCCCCGATGCCACAGATACGCAGTATTTT.

The chain is built from TRBV7-9 and TRBJ1-2, with D maybe TRBD1 (6 bases). This CDR3 comprises 13 residues. Trimming stripped 5 bases from V and 4 bases from J, with 11 bases between. Germline assignment: CDR1 SEHNR and CDR2 FQNEAQ (reference sequence). The CDR3 bases are TGTGCCAGCAGCATCAGGGGTCCCTATGGCTACACCTTC. Its protein product is CASSIRGPYGYTF.

V and J are TRBV5-1 and TRBJ2-5; D possibly uses TRBD1 or TRBD2 (7 bases each). Germline V gene sequence: CDR1 SGHRS, CDR2 YFSETQ. This CDR3 has 14 amino acids. V gave up 4 bases and J gave up 5 bases, with 15 bases separating them. The chain's CDR3 is CASSGSGGGETQYF. The CDR3 coding sequence is TGCGCCAGCAGCGGATCAGGGGGAGGGGAGACCCAGTACTTC.